The 29 T cell receptor beta chains given below trace back to one sample, sequenced in a study of T cell repertoires in enteric fever. TCRdb redid the calling of the reads with MiXCR, one entry per CDR3 protein. In the table there are roughly 1,500 distinct CDR3 sequences, 35% of which are singletons. The specimen sequenced was CCR7- CD38- CD4+ T cells from PBMCs. The receptors stem from a human donor with Salmonella enteric fever, either typhoid or paratyphoid (not recorded which).

This chain links TRBV18 with TRBJ2-1; a weak D match, TRBD1 (5 bases). V lost 1 base, J lost 5 bases, and 15 bases lay in between. Germline loops: CDR1 KGHSH, CDR2 LQKENI. This CDR3 has 16 amino acids. The CDR3: CASSPLLQGRNNEQFF. Written as DNA, the CDR3 is TGTGCCAGCTCACCACTATTGCAGGGTAGGAACAATGAGCAGTTCTTC. The whole variable domain, remainder taken from reference TRBV18 and TRBJ2-1, is NAGVMQNPRHLVRRRGQEARLRCSPMKGHSHVYWYRQLPEEGLKFMVYLQKENIIDESGMPKERFSAEFPKEGPSILRIQQVVRGDSAAYFCASSPLLQGRNNEQFFGPGTRLTVL.

This clonotype was recorded a few times. The chain combines TRBV7-9 with TRBJ2-5, with D tentatively TRBD2 (6 bases). The V gene lost 1 base and the J gene lost 4 bases, with 10 bases spanning the gap. Germline V gene sequence: CDR1 SEHNR, CDR2 FQNEAQ (reference sequence). This CDR3 has 14 residues. The CDR3: CASSLDGSGETQYF. In nucleotides, the CDR3 is TGTGCCAGCAGCTTAGACGGTAGCGGAGAGACCCAGTACTTC.

This clonotype turned up a few times. V gene TRBV5-1 combines with J gene TRBJ1-1; weak D call: TRBD1 (6 bases). Germline V gene data show CDR1 as SGHRS and CDR2 as YFSETQ. The CDR3 spans 17 residues. V lost 0 bases, J lost 4 bases, and 19 bases lay in between. CDR3 coding DNA: TGCGCCAGCAGCTTGGGGGTCACAGGGCATATTGGCACTGAAGCTTTCTTT. Its translation is CASSLGVTGHIGTEAFF.

This clonotype is termed large. CDR3: CASSSDTYGYTF. DNA for the CDR3: TGCGCCAGCAGCTCTGACACGTATGGCTACACCTTC. This sequence joins TRBV5-1 and TRBJ1-2; D is uncertain. V was clipped by 3 bases and J by 5 bases, with 8 bases between them. Germline CDR1 is SGHRS and CDR2 is YFSETQ. This CDR3 has 12 amino acids. The full variable domain, in which reference TRBV5-1 and TRBJ1-2 provide the parts outside the CDR3, is KAGVTQTPRYLIKTRGQQVTLSCSPISGHRSVSWYQQTPGQGLQFLFEYFSETQRNKGNFPGRFSGRQFSNSRSEMNVSTLELGDSALYLCASSSDTYGYTFGSGTRLTVV.

By its share, this clonotype is medium-sized. The V call is TRBV6-2 or TRBV6-3, the J call TRBJ2-1; 8 bases align to TRBD1. Germline V gives CDR1 MNHEY, CDR2 SVGEGT. The CDR3 runs to 17 residues. Trimming took 2 bases from V and 3 from J; bases not matched to a gene: 9. The CDR3 region is CASSYVGTGGIYNEQFF. CDR3 sequence (DNA): TGTGCCAGCAGTTACGTAGGAACAGGGGGTATCTACAATGAGCAGTTCTTC.

The CDR3 loop is CASSFKQGQQYF. The CDR3 DNA reads as TGTGCCAGCAGTTTCAAACAGGGCCAACAGTACTTC. The rearrangement links TRBV27 to TRBJ2-7, with D possibly TRBD1 on 6 matching bases. Between the trimmed V and J ends, which lost 3 bases and 10 bases, there was a span of 13 bases. Germline CDR1 MNHEY, CDR2 SMNVEV (reference sequence). The CDR3 runs 12 residues.

The sample holds a few counts of this clonotype. This chain joins TRBV5-1 and TRBJ2-1, with D perhaps TRBD1 or TRBD2 (5 bases each). V lost 4 bases to trimming and J lost 0 bases, with 14 bases between them. This CDR3 is 16 amino acids long. The germline gives CDR1 SGHRS, CDR2 YFSETQ. CDR3 sequence (DNA): TGCGCCAGCAGCGGAACGGGGACCGCCTCCTACAATGAGCAGTTCTTC. The encoded protein is CASSGTGTASYNEQFF.

V usage is TRBV7-9 and J usage is TRBJ2-5; TRBD2 might be the D (5 bases). CDR1 and CDR2 from the germline V gene are SEHNR and FQNEAQ (reference sequence). The CDR3 is made up of 13 amino acids. The V end was cut by 4 bases, the J end by 4 bases, with 10 bases between. The CDR3 protein is CASSSRGPETQYF. The CDR3 DNA is TGTGCCAGCAGCTCCCGGGGTCCAGAGACCCAGTACTTC.

Within the sample, this clonotype is hyperexpanded. The rearrangement links TRBV5-1 to TRBJ2-5; D is unclear. This CDR3 contains 14 residues. Trimming stripped 0 bases from V and 1 base from J, with 7 bases between. Germline CDR1 SGHRS, CDR2 YFSETQ. Here the CDR3 reads CASSLDLVQETQYF. The CDR3 DNA sequence: TGCGCCAGCAGCTTGGATTTGGTCCAAGAGACCCAGTACTTC.

The chain recombines TRBV10-1 with TRBJ1-1; 7 nucleotides match TRBD1. Germline assignment: CDR1 WNHNN and CDR2 SYGVQD (reference sequence). V gave up 4 bases and J gave up 4 bases; unmatched junction bases: 6. The CDR3 sequence is 14 residues long. The CDR3 nucleotides read TGCGCCAGCAGTGGACACAGGGGAAGCACTGAAGCTTTCTTT. This encodes CASSGHRGSTEAFF.

This clonotype appeared a few times. The V gene is TRBV11-1, the J gene TRBJ1-1, with D uncertain. The germline V gene has CDR1 SGHAT and CDR2 FQDESV (reference sequence). The CDR3 length is 13 residues. The germline V and J ends were trimmed by 5 bases and 1 base, with 8 bases remaining between them. In nucleotides, the CDR3 is TGTGCCAGCAGCCTTACAGAGAACACTGAAGCTTTCTTT. The encoded protein is CASSLTENTEAFF.

This clonotype was detected only a few times. A much larger clone lies a single base off, so this may be a read error. The V and J genes are TRBV7-9 and TRBJ2-7; no clear D gene. This CDR3 contains 13 residues. CDR1 is SEHNR and CDR2 is FQNEAQ in the germline V gene (reference sequence). This chain's CDR3 is CASRLDQDYEQYF. In nucleotides, the CDR3 is TGTGCCAGCAGATTAGATCAGGACTACGAGCAGTACTTC.

The chain recombines TRBV7-9 with TRBJ2-7; D perhaps matches TRBD2 (5 bases). The V gene's germline CDR1 is SEHNR and CDR2 FQNEAQ (reference sequence). The CDR3 spans 14 residues. V was trimmed by 2 bases and J by 6 bases, leaving 14 bases between them. CDR3 DNA: TGTGCCAGCAGCTTATCGGTCGGGATTGCCGAGCAGTACTTC. This sequence encodes CASSLSVGIAEQYF. Looking up the rest from reference TRBV7-9 and TRBJ2-7 gives the full variable domain: DTGVSQNPRHKITKRGQNVTFRCDPISEHNRLYWYRQTLGQGPEFLTYFQNEAQLEKSRLLSDRFSAERPKGSFSTLEIQRTEQGDSAMYLCASSLSVGIAEQYFGPGTRLTVT.

This clonotype was observed a few times. The rearrangement uses TRBV7-9 and TRBJ1-2, with D uncertain. The CDR3 length is 12 residues. Germline V gene lookup returns CDR1 SEHNR and CDR2 FQNEAQ (reference sequence). V was trimmed by 5 bases and J by 2 bases, leaving 6 bases between them. CDR3 in DNA: TGTGCCAGCAGCCGAGACAACTATGGCTACACCTTC. Amino acids: CASSRDNYGYTF.

This clonotype has just one count. Likely a read error: the CDR3 ends without its conserved phenylalanine or tryptophan. The V and J genes are TRBV5-1 and TRBJ2-7; 10 bases line up with TRBD1. J gave up 6 bases and V 2 bases, and 11 bases lay outside the gene matches. The CDR3 extends over 16 amino acids. CDR1 SGHRS and CDR2 YFSETQ come from the germline V gene. Written as DNA, the CDR3 is TGCGCCAGCAGCTTCGTAACGGGGACAGGGGACGGCGAGCAGTACTTA. It specifies CASSFVTGTGDGEQYL.

The CDR3 nucleotides are TGTGCCAGCAGGTACCAGTCTGGGGCCAACGTCCTGACTTTC. Protein product: CASRYQSGANVLTF. This chain connects TRBV6-2 or TRBV6-3 to TRBJ2-6; D is uncertain. From germline, CDR1 is MNHEY and CDR2 SVGEGT. The V end lost 6 bases, the J end lost 1 base, and 7 bases lay between the germline ends. The CDR3 covers 14 residues.

This chain links TRBV7-2 with TRBJ2-7; D is uncertain. This CDR3 is built from 13 residues. Germline V CDR1 and CDR2: SGHTA, FQGNSA. V gave up 2 bases and J gave up 3 bases, with 8 bases separating them. This CDR3 is CASSLQEDYEQYF. CDR3 nucleotide sequence: TGTGCCAGCAGCTTACAGGAAGACTACGAGCAGTACTTC. Supplemented by reference TRBV7-2 and TRBJ2-7, the full variable domain reads GAGVSQSPSNKVTEKGKDVELRCDPISGHTALYWYRQSLGQGLEFLIYFQGNSAPDKSGLPSDRFSAERTGGSVSTLTIQRTQQEDSAVYLCASSLQEDYEQYFGPGTRLTVT.

The J gene is TRBJ2-5, the V gene TRBV7-9, with D hard to call. Germline lookup yields CDR1 SEHNR and CDR2 FQNEAQ (reference sequence). Trimming stripped 5 bases from V and 4 bases from J, with 5 bases between. The CDR3 sequence is 11 residues long. The CDR3 DNA sequence: TGTGCCAGCAGCCACGGAGAGACCCAGTACTTC. Amino acid sequence: CASSHGETQYF.

By share of the sample, this clonotype is medium-sized. V usage is TRBV6-5 and J usage is TRBJ2-2; 11 nucleotides align to TRBD2. Germline CDR1 is MNHEY and CDR2 is SVGAGI. V shed 3 bases, J shed 6 bases, and the junction held 6 bases outside the gene matches. This CDR3 comprises 16 residues. The CDR3 DNA sequence: TGTGCCAGCAGTTATTTCGCTAGCGGGAGGTCCGGGGAGCTGTTTTTT. Its protein product is CASSYFASGRSGELFF.

The V and J genes are TRBV20-1 and TRBJ2-3; a weak D match, TRBD2 (5 bases). Trimming removed 6 bases from V and 2 bases from J, with 12 bases in between. Per the germline V gene, CDR1 is DFQATT and CDR2 is SNEGSKA (reference sequence). The CDR3 spans 13 residues. The chain's CDR3 is CSAEGRSTDTQYF. Here the CDR3 DNA reads TGCAGTGCCGAAGGGAGATCCACAGATACGCAGTATTTT.

In its sample, this clonotype was seen a few times. This chain uses TRBV5-1 with TRBJ2-1; perhaps D is TRBD1 or TRBD2 (5 bases each). The germline V gene encodes CDR1 SGHRS and CDR2 YFSETQ. The CDR3 consists of 13 residues. Trimming shortened V by 4 bases and J by 4 bases, and 9 bases separated the two germline ends. The CDR3 bases are TGCGCCAGCAGCGGGGGACCGTACAATGAGCAGTTCTTC. Encoded protein: CASSGGPYNEQFF.

In its sample, this clonotype was seen a few times. V gene TRBV5-1 combines with J gene TRBJ1-1, with 8 bases aligning to TRBD1. The V gene's germline CDR1 is SGHRS and CDR2 YFSETQ. This CDR3 spans 16 amino acids. V was pared by 7 bases and J by 5 bases, with 16 bases of the junction left unmatched. CDR3 protein: CASSAQGALSPTEAFF. For the CDR3, the DNA is TGCGCCAGCTCCGCCCAGGGGGCCTTATCTCCGACTGAAGCTTTCTTT.

This chain connects TRBV9 to TRBJ2-5; D is unclear. This CDR3 has 15 amino acids. Germline CDR1 SGDLS, CDR2 YYNGEE. The V end was cut by 0 bases, the J end by 1 base, with 10 bases between. The CDR3 DNA reads TGTGCCAGCAGCGTAGCTCCGCGGATCCAAGAGACCCAGTACTTC. Amino acid sequence: CASSVAPRIQETQYF.

V usage is TRBV18 and J usage is TRBJ2-1; 8 nucleotides match TRBD2. The germline CDR1 and CDR2 sequences are KGHSH and LQKENI. The trim removed 0 bases at V and 9 bases at J, leaving 7 bases unmatched. The CDR3 totals 15 residues. Written as DNA, the CDR3 is TGTGCCAGCTCACCACCGGGGACTAGGGTCATTGAGCAGTTCTTC. This sequence encodes CASSPPGTRVIEQFF.

This clonotype occurred a few times. This chain uses TRBV7-8 with TRBJ2-5; D is ambiguous. Trimming removed 1 base at V and 5 bases at J, with 11 bases between. CDR1 and CDR2 from the germline V gene are SGHVS and FQNEAQ. This CDR3 contains 14 residues. Here the CDR3 reads CASSLGALQETQYF. The CDR3 region has the DNA TGTGCCAGCAGCTTAGGTGCACTCCAGGAGACCCAGTACTTC.

The chain links TRBV5-1 to TRBJ2-1; 7 positions match TRBD2. The CDR3 spans 15 residues. Germline V gene data show CDR1 as SGHRS and CDR2 as YFSETQ. V lost 0 bases, J lost 5 bases, and 5 bases stayed unmatched. This chain's CDR3 is CASSLAAGRNNEQFF. CDR3 DNA: TGCGCCAGCAGCTTGGCCGCCGGGAGGAACAATGAGCAGTTCTTC.

This chain joins TRBV27 and TRBJ2-3; tentatively, D is TRBD2 (5 bases). The CDR3 is 15 residues long. Trimming stripped 5 bases from V and 3 bases from J, with 15 bases between. The germline gives CDR1 MNHEY, CDR2 SMNVEV (reference sequence). The CDR3 DNA sequence: TGTGCCAGCAGTCCCCTCGTGGGAGAGACAGATACGCAGTATTTT. Translation: CASSPLVGETDTQYF.

This clonotype counts as large (0.1 to 1%). V gene TRBV5-1 combines with J gene TRBJ2-1; no firm D call. V gave up 0 bases and J gave up 0 bases, with 7 bases separating them. The CDR3 has 15 residues. Germline lookup yields CDR1 SGHRS and CDR2 YFSETQ. The CDR3 DNA reads as TGCGCCAGCAGCTTGGGACGGAGCTCCTACAATGAGCAGTTCTTC. It is translated as CASSLGRSSYNEQFF.

This clonotype was detected a few times. The V call is TRBV5-1, the J call TRBJ2-7; TRBD1 agrees at 9 bases. This CDR3 comprises 13 residues. Per the germline V gene, CDR1 is SGHRS and CDR2 is YFSETQ. Trimming cost V 3 bases and J 10 bases; bases outside gene matches: 8. CDR3 protein: CASSSEQGAIQYF. The CDR3 coding sequence is TGCGCCAGCAGCTCGGAACAGGGGGCTATTCAGTACTTC.